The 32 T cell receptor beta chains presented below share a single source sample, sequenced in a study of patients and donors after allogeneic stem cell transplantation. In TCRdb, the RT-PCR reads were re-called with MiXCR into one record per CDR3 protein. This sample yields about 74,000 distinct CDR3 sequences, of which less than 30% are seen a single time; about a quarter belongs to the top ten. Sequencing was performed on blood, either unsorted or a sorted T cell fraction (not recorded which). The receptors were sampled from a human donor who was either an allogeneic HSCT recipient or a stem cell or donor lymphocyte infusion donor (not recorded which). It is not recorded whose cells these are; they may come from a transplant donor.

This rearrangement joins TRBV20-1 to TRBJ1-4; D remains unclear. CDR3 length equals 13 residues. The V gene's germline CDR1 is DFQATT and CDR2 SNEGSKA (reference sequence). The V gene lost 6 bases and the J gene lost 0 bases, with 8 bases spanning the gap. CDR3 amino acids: CSARASTNEKLFF. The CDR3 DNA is TGCAGTGCCCGTGCTTCAACTAATGAAAAACTGTTTTTT.

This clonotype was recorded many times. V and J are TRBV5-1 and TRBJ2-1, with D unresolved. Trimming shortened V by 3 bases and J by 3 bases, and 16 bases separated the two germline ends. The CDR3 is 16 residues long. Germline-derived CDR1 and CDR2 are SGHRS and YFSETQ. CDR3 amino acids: CASSWTPAASYNEQFF. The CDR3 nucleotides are TGCGCCAGCAGCTGGACCCCTGCGGCCAGCTACAATGAGCAGTTCTTC.

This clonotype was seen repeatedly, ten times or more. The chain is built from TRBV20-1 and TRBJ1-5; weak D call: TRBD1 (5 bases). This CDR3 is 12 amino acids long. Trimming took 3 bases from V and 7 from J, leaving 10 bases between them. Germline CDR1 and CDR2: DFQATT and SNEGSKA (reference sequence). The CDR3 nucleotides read TGCAGTGCTAGGGAAACAGGCCAGCCCCAGCATTTT. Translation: CSARETGQPQHF.

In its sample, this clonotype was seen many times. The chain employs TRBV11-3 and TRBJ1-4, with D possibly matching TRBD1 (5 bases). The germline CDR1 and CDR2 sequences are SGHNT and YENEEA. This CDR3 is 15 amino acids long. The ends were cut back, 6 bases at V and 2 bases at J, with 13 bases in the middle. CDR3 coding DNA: TGTGCCAGCAGGACCGGCAGGGATACTAATGAAAAACTGTTTTTT. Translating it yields CASRTGRDTNEKLFF.

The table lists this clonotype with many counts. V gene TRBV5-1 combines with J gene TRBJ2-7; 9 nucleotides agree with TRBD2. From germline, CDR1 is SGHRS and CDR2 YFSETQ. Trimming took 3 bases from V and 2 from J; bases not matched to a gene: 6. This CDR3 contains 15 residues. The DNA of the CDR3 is TGCGCCAGCAGCTCTAGCGGGATCGGGACCTACGAGCAGTACTTC. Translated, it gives CASSSSGIGTYEQYF.

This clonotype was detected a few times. The CDR3 DNA reads TGTGCCAGCAGTTACTTCGGAGACACTGAAGCTTTCTTT. Its translation is CASSYFGDTEAFF. The V call is TRBV6-5, the J call TRBJ1-1; no clear D gene. Per germline, CDR1 MNHEY and CDR2 SVGAGI. The CDR3 contains 13 residues. The germline V and J ends were trimmed by 1 base and 3 bases, with 6 bases remaining between them.

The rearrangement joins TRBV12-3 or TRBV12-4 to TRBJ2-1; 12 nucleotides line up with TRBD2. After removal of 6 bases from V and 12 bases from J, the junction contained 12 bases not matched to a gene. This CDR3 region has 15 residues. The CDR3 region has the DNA TGTGCCAGCAGACCTAGCGGGAGGGTTAATGAGGGGCAGTTCTTC. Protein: CASRPSGRVNEGQFF.

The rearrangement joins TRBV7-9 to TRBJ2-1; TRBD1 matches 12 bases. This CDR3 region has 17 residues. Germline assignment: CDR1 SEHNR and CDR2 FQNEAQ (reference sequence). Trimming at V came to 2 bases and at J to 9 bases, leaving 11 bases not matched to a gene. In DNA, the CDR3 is TGTGCCAGCAGCTTATTACCGGGACAGGGGGCCGAGGGTGAGCAGTTCTTC. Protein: CASSLLPGQGAEGEQFF.

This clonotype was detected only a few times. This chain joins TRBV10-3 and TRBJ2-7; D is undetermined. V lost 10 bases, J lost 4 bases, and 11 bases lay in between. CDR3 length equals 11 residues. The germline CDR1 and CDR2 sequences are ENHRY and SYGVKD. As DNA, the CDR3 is TGTGCCAAGAGGACCATATACGAGCAGTACTTC. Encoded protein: CAKRTIYEQYF.

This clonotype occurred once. This chain's CDR3 is CATSSGPNSYEQYF. The CDR3 nucleotides are TGTGCCACCAGCAGTGGGCCGAACTCCTACGAGCAGTACTTC. V and J are TRBV15 and TRBJ2-7; the D is unclear. Germline V CDR1 and CDR2: LNHNV, YYDKDF (reference sequence). The CDR3 extends over 14 amino acids. Trimming pared 3 bases from V and 0 bases from J, leaving 9 bases between.

CDR3 residues: CASSLAAGSGNTIYF. For the CDR3, the DNA is TGCGCCAGCAGCTTGGCAGCAGGCTCTGGAAACACCATATATTTT. The rearrangement uses TRBV5-1 and TRBJ1-3; D call uncertain. V lost 0 bases to trimming and J lost 0 bases, with 7 bases between them. Germline V gene lookup returns CDR1 SGHRS and CDR2 YFSETQ. The CDR3 is 15 residues long.

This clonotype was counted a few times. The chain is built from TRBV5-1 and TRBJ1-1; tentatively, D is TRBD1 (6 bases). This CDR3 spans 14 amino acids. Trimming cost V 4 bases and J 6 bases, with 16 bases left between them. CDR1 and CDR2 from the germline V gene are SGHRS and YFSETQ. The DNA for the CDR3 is TGCGCCAGCAGCCCCTTCGGGGGGCGCGCTGAAGCTTTCTTT. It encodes CASSPFGGRAEAFF.

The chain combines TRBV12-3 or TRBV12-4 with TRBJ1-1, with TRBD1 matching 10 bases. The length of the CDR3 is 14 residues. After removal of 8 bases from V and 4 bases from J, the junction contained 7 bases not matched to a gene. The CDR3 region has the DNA TGTGCCAGCGGGGACAGGGGATGGGGCACTGAAGCTTTCTTT. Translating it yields CASGDRGWGTEAFF.

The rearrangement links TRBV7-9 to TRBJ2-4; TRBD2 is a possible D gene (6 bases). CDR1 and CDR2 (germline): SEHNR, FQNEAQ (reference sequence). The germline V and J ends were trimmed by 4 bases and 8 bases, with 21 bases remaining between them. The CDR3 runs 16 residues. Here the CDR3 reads CASSSGTEGVSYIQYF. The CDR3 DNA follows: TGTGCCAGCAGCTCGGGGACTGAAGGGGTGTCTTACATTCAGTACTTC.

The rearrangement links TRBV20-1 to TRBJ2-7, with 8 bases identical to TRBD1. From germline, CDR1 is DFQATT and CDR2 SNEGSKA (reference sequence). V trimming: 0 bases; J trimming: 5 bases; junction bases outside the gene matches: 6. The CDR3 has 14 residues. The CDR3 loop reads CSARDLDRGNEQYF. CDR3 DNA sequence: TGCAGTGCTAGAGATCTAGACAGGGGTAACGAGCAGTACTTC.

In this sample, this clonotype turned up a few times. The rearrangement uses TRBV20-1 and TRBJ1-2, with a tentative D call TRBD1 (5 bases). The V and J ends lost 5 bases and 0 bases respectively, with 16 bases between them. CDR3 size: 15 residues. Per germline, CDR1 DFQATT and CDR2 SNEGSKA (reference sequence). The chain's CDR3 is CSARGDGGTNYGYTF. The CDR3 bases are TGCAGTGCTCGGGGGGACGGAGGGACTAACTATGGCTACACCTTC.

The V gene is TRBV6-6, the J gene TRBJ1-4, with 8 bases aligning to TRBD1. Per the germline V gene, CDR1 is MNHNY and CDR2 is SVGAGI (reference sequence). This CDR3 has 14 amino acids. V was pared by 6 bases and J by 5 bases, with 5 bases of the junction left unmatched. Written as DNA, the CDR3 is TGTGCCAGCAGCACCGGGACAGGAAATGAAAAACTGTTTTTT. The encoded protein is CASSTGTGNEKLFF.

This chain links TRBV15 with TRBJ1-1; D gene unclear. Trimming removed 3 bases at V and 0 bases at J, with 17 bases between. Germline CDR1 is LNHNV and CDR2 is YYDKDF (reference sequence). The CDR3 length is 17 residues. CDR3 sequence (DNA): TGTGCCACCAGCAGGGGAATTACGACGGGCATGAACACTGAAGCTTTCTTT. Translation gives CATSRGITTGMNTEAFF.

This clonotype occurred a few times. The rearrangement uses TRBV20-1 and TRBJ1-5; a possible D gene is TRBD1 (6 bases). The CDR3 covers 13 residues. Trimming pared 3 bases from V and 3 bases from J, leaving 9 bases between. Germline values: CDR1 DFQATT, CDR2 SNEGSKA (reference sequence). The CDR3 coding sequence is TGCAGTGCTAGGTGGACAGTCAATCAGCCCCAGCATTTT. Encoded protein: CSARWTVNQPQHF.

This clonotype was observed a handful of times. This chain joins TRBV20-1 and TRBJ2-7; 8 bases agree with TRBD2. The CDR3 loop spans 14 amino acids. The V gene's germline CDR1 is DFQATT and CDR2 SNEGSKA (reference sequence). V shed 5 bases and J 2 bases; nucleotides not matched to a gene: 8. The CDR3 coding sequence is TGCAGTGCTTCCCTAGCGGGCGCTACCTACGAGCAGTACTTC. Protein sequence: CSASLAGATYEQYF.

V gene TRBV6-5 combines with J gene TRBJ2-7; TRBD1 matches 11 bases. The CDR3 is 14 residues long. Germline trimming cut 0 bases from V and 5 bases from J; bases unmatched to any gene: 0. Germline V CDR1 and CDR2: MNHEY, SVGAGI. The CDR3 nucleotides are TGTGCCAGCAGTTACTCGGACAGGGGGCACGAGCAGTACTTC. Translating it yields CASSYSDRGHEQYF.

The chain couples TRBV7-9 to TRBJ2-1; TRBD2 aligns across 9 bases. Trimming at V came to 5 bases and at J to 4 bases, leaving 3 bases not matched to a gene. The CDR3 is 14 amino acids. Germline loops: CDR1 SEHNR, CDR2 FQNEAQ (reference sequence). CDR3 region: CASSRLAEYNEQFF. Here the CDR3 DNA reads TGTGCCAGCAGCCGACTAGCGGAGTACAATGAGCAGTTCTTC.

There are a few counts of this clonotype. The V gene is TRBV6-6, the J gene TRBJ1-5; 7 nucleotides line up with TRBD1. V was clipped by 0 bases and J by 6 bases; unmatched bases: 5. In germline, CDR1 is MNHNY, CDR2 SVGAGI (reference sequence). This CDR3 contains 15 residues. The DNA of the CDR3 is TGTGCCAGCAGTTACTCGCGCGGGGACAGTCAGCCCCAGCATTTT. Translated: CASSYSRGDSQPQHF.

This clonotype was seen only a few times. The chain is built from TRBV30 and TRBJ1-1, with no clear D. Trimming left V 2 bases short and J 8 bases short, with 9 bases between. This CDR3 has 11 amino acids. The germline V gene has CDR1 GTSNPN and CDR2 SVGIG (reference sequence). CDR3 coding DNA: TGTGCCTGGAGTTTGAACAGCGAAGCTTTCTTT. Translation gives CAWSLNSEAFF. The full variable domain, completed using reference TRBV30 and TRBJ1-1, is SQTIHQWPATLVQPVGSPLSLECTVEGTSNPNLYWYRQAAGRGLQLLFYSVGIGQISSEVPQNLSASRPQDRQFILSSKKLLLSDSGFYLCAWSLNSEAFFGQGTRLTVV.

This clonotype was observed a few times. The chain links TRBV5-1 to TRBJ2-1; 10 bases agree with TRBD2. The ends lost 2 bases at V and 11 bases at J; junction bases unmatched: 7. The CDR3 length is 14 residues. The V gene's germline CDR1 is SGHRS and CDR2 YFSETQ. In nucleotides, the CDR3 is TGCGCCAGCAGCTTCCCTAGCGGGAGTTTTCAGCAGTTCTTC. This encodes CASSFPSGSFQQFF.

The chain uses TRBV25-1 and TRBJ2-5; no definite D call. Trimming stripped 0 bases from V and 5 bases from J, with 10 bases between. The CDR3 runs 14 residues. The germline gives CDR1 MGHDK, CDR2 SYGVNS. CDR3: CASSEYGDGETQYF. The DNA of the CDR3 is TGTGCCAGCAGTGAATACGGAGATGGGGAGACCCAGTACTTC.

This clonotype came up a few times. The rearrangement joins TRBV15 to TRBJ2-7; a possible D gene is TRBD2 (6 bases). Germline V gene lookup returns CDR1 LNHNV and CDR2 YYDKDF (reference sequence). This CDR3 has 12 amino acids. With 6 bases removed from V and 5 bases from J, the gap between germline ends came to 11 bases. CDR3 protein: CATREGTDEQYF. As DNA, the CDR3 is TGTGCCACCAGGGAAGGGACTGACGAGCAGTACTTC.

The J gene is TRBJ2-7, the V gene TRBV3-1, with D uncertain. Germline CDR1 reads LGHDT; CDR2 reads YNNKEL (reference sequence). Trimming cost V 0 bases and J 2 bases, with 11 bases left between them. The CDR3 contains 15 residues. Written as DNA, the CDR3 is TGTGCCAGCAGCCAAGATGTGTTGGGAACCTACGAGCAGTACTTC. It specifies CASSQDVLGTYEQYF.

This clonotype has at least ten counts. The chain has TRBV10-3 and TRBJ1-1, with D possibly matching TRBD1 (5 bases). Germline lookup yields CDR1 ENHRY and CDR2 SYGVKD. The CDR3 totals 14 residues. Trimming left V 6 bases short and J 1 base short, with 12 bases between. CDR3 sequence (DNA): TGTGCCATCAGAGACAGCGGGGGGAACACTGAAGCTTTCTTT. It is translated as CAIRDSGGNTEAFF.

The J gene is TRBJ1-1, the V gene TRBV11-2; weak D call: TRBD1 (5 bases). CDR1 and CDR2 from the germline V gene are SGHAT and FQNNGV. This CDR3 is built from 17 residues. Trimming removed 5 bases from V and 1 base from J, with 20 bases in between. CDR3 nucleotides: TGTGCCAGCAGCCAACTCCGGGACCCCCTCAGGAACACTGAAGCTTTCTTT. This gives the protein CASSQLRDPLRNTEAFF.

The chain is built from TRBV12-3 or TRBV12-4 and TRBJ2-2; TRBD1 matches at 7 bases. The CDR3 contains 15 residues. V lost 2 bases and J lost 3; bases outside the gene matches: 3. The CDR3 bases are TGTGCCAGCAGTTTACCGGGACAGTACACCGGGGAGCTGTTTTTT. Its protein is CASSLPGQYTGELFF.

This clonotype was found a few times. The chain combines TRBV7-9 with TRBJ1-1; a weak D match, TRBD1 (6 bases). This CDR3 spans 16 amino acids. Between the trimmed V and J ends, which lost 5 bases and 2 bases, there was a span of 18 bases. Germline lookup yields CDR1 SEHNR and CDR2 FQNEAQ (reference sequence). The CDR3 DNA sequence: TGTGCCAGCAGCCCATCAATGACAGGCCAAAACACTGAAGCTTTCTTT. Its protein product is CASSPSMTGQNTEAFF.